A single sample is the source of the 25 T cell receptor beta chains below, sequenced in a study of T cell responses to AZD1222 COVID-19 vaccine. Here immunoSEQ multiplex PCR was the method, and the copy in TCRdb shows in-frame clones only, minus some. The table includes about 140,000 clones, around 92% detected once. The sample here was peripheral blood, taken 28 days after the second AZD1222 dose. The receptors here all came from an adult who received the AZD1222 COVID-19 vaccine.

This chain connects TRBV3-1 (or the pseudogene TRBV3-2) to TRBJ2-7, with TRBD2 matching over 11 bases. The CDR3 sequence is 18 residues long. Per the germline V gene, CDR1 is LGHDT and CDR2 is YNNKEL (reference sequence). Trimming at V came to 0 bases and at J to 2 bases, leaving 9 bases not matched to a gene. The CDR3 bases are TGTGCCAGCAGCCAAGATCTGACTAGCGGGACGAAAGCCTACGAGCAGTACTTC. This translates into CASSQDLTSGTKAYEQYF.

This clone was seen only once. Other DNA sequences in this sample translate to the same CDR3. The chain links TRBV6-5 to TRBJ1-5, with D possibly matching TRBD1 (5 bases). Germline loops: CDR1 MNHEY, CDR2 SVGAGI. The CDR3 has 12 amino acids. Between the trimmed V and J ends, which lost 6 bases and 7 bases, there was a span of 10 bases. CDR3 sequence (DNA): TGTGCCAGCAGGCAGGGAGGACAGCCCCAGCATTTT. This sequence encodes CASRQGGQPQHF.

This clone has just a few counts. The chain couples TRBV28 to TRBJ1-3; 9 nucleotides match TRBD1. The trim removed 5 bases at V and 5 bases at J, leaving 4 bases unmatched. Per germline, CDR1 MDHEN and CDR2 SYDVKM. The CDR3 has 14 residues. In DNA, the CDR3 is TGTGCCAGCAGTCGAGGGACAGGGAGAAACACCATATATTTT. The encoded protein is CASSRGTGRNTIYF.

The chain couples TRBV11-2 to TRBJ1-4; a possible D gene is TRBD1 (6 bases). Per the germline V gene, CDR1 is SGHAT and CDR2 is FQNNGV. This CDR3 spans 15 amino acids. The germline V and J ends were trimmed by 1 base and 8 bases, with 14 bases remaining between them. CDR3 bases: TGTGCCAGCAGCTTAGTTCGCCAGGGGAAAGAAAAACTGTTTTTT. The encoded protein is CASSLVRQGKEKLFF.

This clone has just one count. V usage is TRBV28 and J usage is TRBJ2-7; TRBD2 agrees at 12 bases. The CDR3 has 14 amino acids. Trimming at V came to 5 bases and at J to 2 bases, leaving 1 base not matched to a gene. Germline assignment: CDR1 MDHEN and CDR2 SYDVKM. This CDR3 reads CASSRTSGTYEQYF. DNA of the CDR3: TGTGCCAGCAGTAGGACTAGCGGGACCTACGAGCAGTACTTC.

The count of this clone is one. The rearrangement uses TRBV3-1 (or the pseudogene TRBV3-2) and TRBJ2-7; 13 bases agree with TRBD2. The junction had 6 bases not matched to a gene; V was cut back by 4 bases and J by 3 bases. The CDR3 has 16 amino acids. The germline V gene encodes CDR1 LGHDT and CDR2 YNNKEL (reference sequence). CDR3 residues: CASSLRTSGSIYEQYF. The CDR3 region has the DNA TGTGCCAGCAGCCTTCGGACTAGCGGGAGTATCTACGAGCAGTACTTC.

V is TRBV19 and J is TRBJ1-2; D gene uncertain. Trimming pared 5 bases from V and 0 bases from J, leaving 16 bases between. The V gene's germline CDR1 is LNHDA and CDR2 SQIVND (reference sequence). The CDR3 has 16 residues. Here the CDR3 DNA reads TGTGCCAGTAGTTCGGACCTGTTGAGAGCTAACTATGGCTACACCTTC. Encoded protein: CASSSDLLRANYGYTF.

The chain has TRBV28 and TRBJ2-5; perhaps TRBD2 as D (7 bases). The CDR3 runs 15 residues. The V end lost 6 bases, the J end lost 4 bases, and 18 bases lay between the germline ends. From germline, CDR1 is MDHEN and CDR2 SYDVKM. Here the CDR3 DNA reads TGTGCCAGCAGCTCCCGGGAAAGGGGGGGAGAGACCCAGTACTTC. Its protein is CASSSRERGGETQYF.

V gene TRBV6-6 combines with J gene TRBJ2-1; D is unresolved. V lost 2 bases to trimming and J lost 7 bases, with 3 bases between them. The CDR3 spans 11 residues. Per germline, CDR1 MNHNY and CDR2 SVGAGI (reference sequence). DNA of the CDR3: TGTGCCAGCAGTTACCCGAATGAGCAGTTCTTC. This encodes CASSYPNEQFF.

This clone was observed once. This sequence joins TRBV10-1 and TRBJ2-7, with D possibly called TRBD1 or TRBD2 (5 bases each). Trimming took 2 bases from V and 2 from J, leaving 10 bases between them. Germline CDR1 is WNHNN and CDR2 is SYGVQD (reference sequence). The CDR3 consists of 14 residues. The CDR3 spells CASSEDEGTYEQYF. As DNA, the CDR3 is TGCGCCAGCAGTGAGGACGAGGGGACCTACGAGCAGTACTTC.

The CDR3 region is CASSSNTRPTDTQYF. The CDR3 bases are TGTGCCAGCAGTTCCAACACACGGCCGACAGATACGCAGTATTTT. The gene calls are TRBV27 and TRBJ2-3; D call uncertain. Per the germline V gene, CDR1 is MNHEY and CDR2 is SMNVEV (reference sequence). CDR3 length: 15 amino acids. Trimming left V 4 bases short and J 3 bases short, with 14 bases between.

The chain is built from TRBV6-5 and TRBJ1-2, with D hard to call. The V end was cut by 0 bases, the J end by 8 bases, with 10 bases between. Germline CDR1 reads MNHEY; CDR2 reads SVGAGI. The CDR3 contains 13 residues. The CDR3 nucleotides are TGTGCCAGCAGTTACTCGATCCTGGGCGGCTACACCTTC. Translating gives CASSYSILGGYTF.

This clone was seen a handful of times. V is TRBV16 and J is TRBJ1-2; D unresolved. The germline V gene has CDR1 KGHSY and CDR2 FQNENV. V was clipped by 2 bases and J by 2 bases, with 6 bases between them. The CDR3 covers 13 residues. Here the CDR3 DNA reads TGTGCCAGCAGCCAAACTCACAACTATGGCTACACCTTC. The encoded protein is CASSQTHNYGYTF.

V is TRBV25-1 and J is TRBJ2-7; D not certain. Trimming stripped 3 bases from V and 3 bases from J, with 15 bases between. Germline V gives CDR1 MGHDK, CDR2 SYGVNS. CDR3 length: 15 amino acids. The CDR3 here is CASSDDRVKGYEQYF. DNA for the CDR3: TGTGCCAGCAGTGACGACCGGGTAAAGGGCTACGAGCAGTACTTC.

The V and J genes are TRBV4-3 and TRBJ2-1; the match to TRBD2 covers 8 bases. V lost 0 bases, J lost 8 bases, and 15 bases stayed unmatched. The CDR3 covers 18 residues. Germline V gene data show CDR1 as LGHNA and CDR2 as YSLEER. In DNA, the CDR3 is TGCGCCAGCAGCCAAGATAATCAGCGGGAGATCCTCAGGGATGAGCAGTTCTTC. Translating gives CASSQDNQREILRDEQFF.

The rearrangement uses TRBV30 and TRBJ1-6; D is uncertain. Germline-derived CDR1 and CDR2 are GTSNPN and SVGIG (reference sequence). The CDR3 has 12 residues. With 4 bases removed from V and 4 bases from J, the gap between germline ends came to 5 bases. The CDR3 DNA is TGTGCCTGGAAACAGTATAATTCACCCCTCCACTTT. Translating gives CAWKQYNSPLHF.

This clone was seen a single time. The chain's CDR3 is CASSITGQGTYNEQFF. The CDR3 DNA follows: TGTGCCAGTAGTATTACGGGACAGGGGACCTACAATGAGCAGTTCTTC. V and J are TRBV19 and TRBJ2-1; 10 bases align to TRBD1. V lost 3 bases, J lost 2 bases, and 4 bases stayed unmatched. CDR3 length: 16 residues. Germline V gene lookup returns CDR1 LNHDA and CDR2 SQIVND (reference sequence).

This clone was recorded only once. The V call is TRBV11-1, the J call TRBJ2-1; 9 bases map to TRBD1. CDR3 size: 15 residues. V was pared by 3 bases and J by 6 bases, with 6 bases of the junction left unmatched. CDR1 is SGHAT, CDR2 FQDESV, per germline (reference sequence). The CDR3 DNA reads TGTGCCAGCAGCTTGGACAGGGGTCTGTTCAATGAGCAGTTCTTC. Translation: CASSLDRGLFNEQFF.

The chain has TRBV5-4 and TRBJ2-7; 8 positions agree with TRBD1. Germline CDR1 is SGHNT and CDR2 is YYREEE (reference sequence). The ends lost 2 bases at V and 7 bases at J; junction bases unmatched: 2. This CDR3 spans 12 amino acids. The CDR3 DNA reads as TGTGCCAGCAGCTTACGACAGGGGGAGCAGTACTTC. Its translation is CASSLRQGEQYF.

CDR3: CASSRPGQHEKLFF. CDR3 DNA sequence: TGTGCCAGCAGTAGGCCGGGACAGCATGAAAAACTGTTTTTT. This chain joins TRBV27 and TRBJ1-4; 7 positions match TRBD1. The junction had 6 bases not matched to a gene; V was cut back by 5 bases and J by 6 bases. This CDR3 spans 14 amino acids. CDR1 and CDR2 (germline): MNHEY, SMNVEV (reference sequence).

The chain is built from TRBV3-1 (or the pseudogene TRBV3-2) and TRBJ2-1, with D tentatively TRBD2 (5 bases). The CDR3 runs to 16 residues. Trimming pared 5 bases from V and 0 bases from J, leaving 14 bases between. The germline gives CDR1 LGHDT, CDR2 YNNKEL (reference sequence). The CDR3 nucleotides read TGTGCCAGCAGCTCTGCTTCGGGGAGCTCCTACAATGAGCAGTTCTTC. This codes for CASSSASGSSYNEQFF.

V gene TRBV5-4 combines with J gene TRBJ2-1, with 7 bases lining up with TRBD1. Per the germline V gene, CDR1 is SGHNT and CDR2 is YYREEE (reference sequence). The CDR3 runs to 16 residues. J was trimmed by 2 bases and V by 4 bases; bases with no gene match: 9. For the CDR3, the DNA is TGTGCCAGCAGCCTTGCAGGGGGAAATACCTACAATGAGCAGTTCTTC. Encoded protein: CASSLAGGNTYNEQFF.

The CDR3 is CASSLTDPYQYF. The CDR3 nucleotides are TGTGCCAGCAGCCTGACCGACCCCTACCAGTACTTC. This sequence joins TRBV5-8 and TRBJ2-5; D not certain. The CDR3 loop spans 12 amino acids. Germline lookup yields CDR1 SGHTS and CDR2 YDEGEE. V lost 4 bases, J lost 10 bases, and 14 bases lay in between.

CDR3 residues: CASSYQTVPYNEQFF. The CDR3, as DNA: TGTGCCAGCAGTTATCAGACGGTCCCTTACAATGAGCAGTTCTTC. V is TRBV6-6 and J is TRBJ2-1; D remains unclear. The CDR3 covers 15 residues. Germline V CDR1 and CDR2: MNHNY, SVGAGI (reference sequence). V lost 3 bases and J lost 4, with 13 bases in between.

The chain is built from TRBV15 and TRBJ1-3, with D hard to call. CDR1 LNHNV and CDR2 YYDKDF come from the germline V gene (reference sequence). Trimming left V 5 bases short and J 4 bases short, with 9 bases between. CDR3 length equals 13 residues. Here the CDR3 DNA reads TGTGCCACCAGCCCCCTGAGGGGAAACACCATATATTTT. Encoded protein: CATSPLRGNTIYF.